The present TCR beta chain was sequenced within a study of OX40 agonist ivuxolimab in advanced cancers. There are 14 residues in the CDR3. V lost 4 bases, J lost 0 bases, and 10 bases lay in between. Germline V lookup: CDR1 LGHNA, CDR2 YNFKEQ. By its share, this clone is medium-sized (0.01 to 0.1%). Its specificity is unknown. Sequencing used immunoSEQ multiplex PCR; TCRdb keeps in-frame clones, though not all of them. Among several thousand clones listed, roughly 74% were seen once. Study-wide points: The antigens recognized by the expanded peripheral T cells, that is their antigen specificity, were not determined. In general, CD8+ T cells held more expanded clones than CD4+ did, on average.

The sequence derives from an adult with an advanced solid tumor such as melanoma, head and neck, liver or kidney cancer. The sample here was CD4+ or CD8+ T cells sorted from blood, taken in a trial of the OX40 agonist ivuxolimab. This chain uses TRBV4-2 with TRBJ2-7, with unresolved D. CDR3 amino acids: CASSPGSNSYEQYF. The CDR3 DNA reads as TGTGCCAGCAGCCCCGGTAGTAACTCCTACGAGCAGTACTTC.